This paragraph covers one T cell receptor beta chain sequence. The target antigen is unknown. Germline CDR1 is SNHLY and CDR2 is FYNNEI. The CDR3 has 15 residues. The V gene end was trimmed by 1 base and the J gene end by 5 bases; junction bases not matched to a gene: 4. Sequence data for DNA of cultured CD4+ T cells were generated by the Oncomine TCR Beta short-read assay. TCRdb recomputed calls from the PCR reads with MiXCR, one row per CDR3 protein. The sample shows approximately 12,000 distinct CDR3 sequences, 60% of them seen only once. This record comes from a study of vaccination and CD4 T cells after COVID-19. Study overall: Taking of post-vaccine samples occurred a median approximately 67 days after dose two (range 14 to 241).

The treatment is: approximately 9-day PBMC culture with coronavirus spike peptide pools or control peptides (ViraFEST assay). After being plated at around 2 million per well, PBMCs were cultured with approximately 9.4 IU/ml IL-2 and around 11 ug/ml peptide pools. The sample taken for sequencing was CD4+ T cells from blood, cultured in vitro. The sequence derives from a human donor who had recovered from COVID-19. The chain is built from TRBV2 and TRBJ2-5; 10 bases map to TRBD2. The CDR3, as DNA: TGTGCCAGCAGTGAAGTTCTAGCGGGAGTCGAGACCCAGTACTTC. This translates into CASSEVLAGVETQYF.